The 27 T cell receptor beta chains reported below all come from one sample, sequenced in a study of CD8+ T cells in alopecia areata. Reverse transcribed after extraction, RNA yielded cDNA as the sequencing template. Sequencing was performed with immunoSEQ multiplex PCR; in TCRdb, only in-frame clones are kept and a portion is missing. The sample holds under 85,000 clones; 45% to 55% are singletons and the top ten take about 18%. Sequencing was performed on CD8+ T cells sorted from blood, taken at week 0. These receptors were taken from a human donor with alopecia areata.

This rearrangement joins TRBV6-5 to TRBJ2-7; no definite D call. Trimming removed 6 bases from V and 1 base from J, with 13 bases in between. The CDR3 extends over 14 amino acids. CDR1 is MNHEY and CDR2 is SVGAGI in the germline V gene. The CDR3 nucleotides are TGTGCCAGCAGCGACATCTACTCATCCTACGAGCAGTACTTC. Residues: CASSDIYSSYEQYF.

The chain recombines TRBV9 with TRBJ2-3; TRBD2 is a possible D gene (5 bases). Germline assignment: CDR1 SGDLS and CDR2 YYNGEE. The CDR3 covers 13 residues. V was pared by 3 bases and J by 5 bases, with 10 bases between. CDR3 DNA sequence: TGTGCCAGCAGCGCAGAAAGCGGAGATACGCAGTATTTT. It is translated as CASSAESGDTQYF.

The CDR3: CASRRASNYEQYF. The CDR3 bases are TGTGCCAGCAGGCGAGCATCAAACTACGAGCAGTACTTC. This chain joins TRBV2 and TRBJ2-7; the D is unclear. V was cut by 6 bases and J by 3 bases, with 12 bases left in between. The CDR3 runs 13 residues. Germline loops: CDR1 SNHLY, CDR2 FYNNEI.

This clone has just a few counts. This rearrangement joins TRBV29-1 to TRBJ2-7; 8 nucleotides agree with TRBD2. Trimming cost V 5 bases and J 6 bases; bases outside gene matches: 6. The CDR3 loop spans 12 amino acids. Germline CDR1 and CDR2: SQVTM and ANQGSEA. CDR3: CSVTAGDGEQYF. CDR3 DNA: TGCAGCGTTACAGCGGGAGACGGCGAGCAGTACTTC.

This clone was recorded once. The chain carries TRBV29-1 and TRBJ2-1; TRBD1 matches at 8 bases. The ends lost 1 base at V and 1 base at J; junction bases unmatched: 12. Germline V gene sequence: CDR1 SQVTM, CDR2 ANQGSEA. The length of the CDR3 is 18 residues. CDR3 DNA: TGCAGCGTTGAAGGTGGCAGGGGGCCAAAAGAGTCCTACAATGAGCAGTTCTTC. Its translation is CSVEGGRGPKESYNEQFF.

This clone was counted only a few times. This chain joins TRBV7-8 and TRBJ2-4; tentative D call: TRBD2 (6 bases). Germline V CDR1 and CDR2: SGHVS, FQNEAQ. Between the trimmed V and J ends, which lost 3 bases and 0 bases, there was a span of 21 bases. The length of the CDR3 is 19 residues. The CDR3 protein is CASSFIAPRGLLAKNIQYF. CDR3 sequence (DNA): TGTGCCAGCAGCTTCATAGCCCCACGGGGGTTGCTAGCCAAAAACATTCAGTACTTC.

This clone has just one count. The rearrangement joins TRBV4-3 to TRBJ2-7, with 8 bases that match TRBD2. Germline CDR1 and CDR2: LGHNA and YSLEER. V trimming: 4 bases; J trimming: 2 bases; junction bases outside the gene matches: 1. The CDR3 length is 13 residues. CDR3 residues: CASSPGRAYEQYF. The CDR3 nucleotides read TGCGCCAGCAGCCCCGGGAGGGCCTACGAGCAGTACTTC.

The rearrangement joins TRBV4-1 to TRBJ2-5, with TRBD2 identical over 9 bases. The better agreement between TRBJ2-7 and the DNA end casts doubt on the J call. The germline V gene encodes CDR1 MGHRA and CDR2 YSYEKL. The CDR3 runs 17 residues. The CDR3 here is CASSPLVAGAIAYEQYF. In DNA form, the CDR3 reads TGCGCCAGCAGCCCCCTGGTAGCGGGAGCGATTGCCTACGAGCAGTACTTC.

The rearrangement links TRBV19 to TRBJ2-1; 10 nucleotides line up with TRBD2. With V trimmed by 4 bases and J by 8 bases, 5 bases remained unmatched. Germline values: CDR1 LNHDA, CDR2 SQIVND (reference sequence). The CDR3 is 14 amino acids. Here the CDR3 reads CASSNLAGVDEQFF. The CDR3, as DNA: TGTGCCAGTAGTAACCTAGCGGGAGTAGATGAGCAGTTCTTC.

This clone qualifies as medium-sized (0.01 to 0.1%). This chain connects TRBV4-2 to TRBJ2-1; D may correspond to TRBD1 or TRBD2 (7 bases each). The V end was cut by 0 bases, the J end by 4 bases, with 13 bases between. The CDR3 runs 16 residues. Germline-derived CDR1 and CDR2 are LGHNA and YNFKEQ. DNA of the CDR3: TGTGCCAGCAGCCAAGAGGGGGGGACAGCTTACAATGAGCAGTTCTTC. It encodes CASSQEGGTAYNEQFF.

The CDR3 sequence is CASSERPVVLTKNIQYF. For the CDR3, the DNA is TGTGCCAGCAGTGAAAGGCCAGTCGTTCTCACCAAAAACATTCAGTACTTC. The V and J genes are TRBV2 and TRBJ2-4; D gene unclear. The CDR3 is made up of 17 amino acids. Germline V gene sequence: CDR1 SNHLY, CDR2 FYNNEI. Deletions cut 2 bases from V and 2 bases from J, with 16 bases between.

This clone was recorded a few times. This sequence joins TRBV6-5 and TRBJ1-2; 7 nucleotides match TRBD1. Trimming at V came to 5 bases and at J to 4 bases, leaving 7 bases not matched to a gene. CDR1 is MNHEY and CDR2 is SVGAGI in the germline V gene. CDR3 length: 14 amino acids. The CDR3 is CASSTPRTGYGYTF. The CDR3 bases are TGTGCCAGCAGTACCCCAAGGACAGGCTATGGCTACACCTTC.

The chain carries TRBV27 and TRBJ2-7; 10 bases agree with TRBD1. V lost 2 bases to trimming and J lost 1 base; unmatched junction nucleotides: 2. Germline V gives CDR1 MNHEY, CDR2 SMNVEV (reference sequence). The CDR3 has 15 residues. As DNA, the CDR3 is TGTGCCAGCAGTTTAAGGACAGGGGGTTCCTACGAGCAGTACTTC. Its translation: CASSLRTGGSYEQYF.

This clone was detected a few times. The chain employs TRBV7-2 and TRBJ2-1; possibly TRBD2 for D (6 bases). The CDR3 contains 15 residues. Trimming took 2 bases from V and 8 from J, leaving 16 bases between them. CDR1 and CDR2 (germline): SGHTA, FQGNSA. As DNA, the CDR3 is TGTGCCAGCAGCTTAACGTTCGGGGGTCTCTATGAGCAGTTCTTC. Amino acids: CASSLTFGGLYEQFF.

This chain joins TRBV29-1 and TRBJ2-1, with D unresolved. The ends were cut back, 4 bases at V and 5 bases at J, with 6 bases in the middle. The CDR3 is 11 residues long. The germline V gene encodes CDR1 SQVTM and CDR2 ANQGSEA. The CDR3 bases are TGCAGCGTTGTTCTGGACAATGAGCAGTTCTTC. It specifies CSVVLDNEQFF.

Only a few counts were recorded for this clone. This chain uses TRBV19 with TRBJ2-1; D might be TRBD1 (5 bases). Trimming shortened V by 6 bases and J by 3 bases, and 21 bases separated the two germline ends. There are 17 residues in the CDR3. The V gene's germline CDR1 is LNHDA and CDR2 SQIVND (reference sequence). The CDR3 sequence: CASSLTLWGRVYNEQFF. CDR3 in DNA: TGTGCCAGTAGCCTCACATTGTGGGGCAGGGTCTACAATGAGCAGTTCTTC.

V and J are TRBV7-9 and TRBJ2-7; D unresolved. Per germline, CDR1 SEHNR and CDR2 FQNEAQ (reference sequence). CDR3 size: 13 residues. V lost 0 bases and J lost 5, with 8 bases in between. The chain's CDR3 is CASSLARTHEQYF. The DNA of the CDR3 is TGTGCCAGCAGCTTAGCTCGGACGCACGAGCAGTACTTC. The full variable domain, with the rest looked up from reference TRBV7-9 and TRBJ2-7, is DTGVSQNPRHKITKRGQNVTFRCDPISEHNRLYWYRQTLGQGPEFLTYFQNEAQLEKSRLLSDRFSAERPKGSFSTLEIQRTEQGDSAMYLCASSLARTHEQYFGPGTRLTVT.

V is TRBV7-6 and J is TRBJ1-2, with D unresolved. Trimming left V 2 bases short and J 6 bases short, with 10 bases between. This CDR3 has 13 residues. Germline CDR1 SGHVS, CDR2 FNYEAQ. For the CDR3, the DNA is TGTGCCAGCAGCTTATCGGTTTTGGATGGCTACACCTTC. Residues: CASSLSVLDGYTF.

As to this clone: At one boundary the junction diverges from the germline segment, which might be a read error. The chain combines TRBV4-1 with TRBJ2-7; D is perhaps TRBD2 (6 bases). Germline CDR1 is MGHRA and CDR2 is YSYEKL. The CDR3 length is 14 residues. The CDR3 bases are TGCGCCAGCAGCCAAGGCGGGGTTCGGACTCTTCCAAAGTTC. This codes for CASSQGGVRTLPKF.

The chain recombines TRBV7-2 with TRBJ2-5; 10 nucleotides agree with TRBD1. This CDR3 contains 16 residues. CDR1 is SGHTA, CDR2 FQGNSA, per germline. The junction had 8 bases not matched to a gene; V was cut back by 2 bases and J by 5 bases. CDR3 amino acids: CASSLPGQGWGETQYF. In DNA, the CDR3 is TGTGCCAGCAGCTTACCGGGACAGGGGTGGGGGGAGACCCAGTACTTC.

This clone was counted between two and nine times. The rearrangement joins TRBV23-1 to TRBJ2-4; D is undetermined. TRBV23-1 is an ORF for which the function is uncertain. The CDR3 has 11 amino acids. V shed 4 bases and J shed 12 bases, with 10 bases lying between them. CDR3 sequence (DNA): TGCGCCAGCAGTCTTGTAGAACGTCAGTACTTC. Protein: CASSLVERQYF.

The CDR3 DNA follows: TGTGCCAGCAGCGATGGACAGGGGGCCATCGAGCAGTACTTC. Its translation: CASSDGQGAIEQYF. The chain uses TRBV27 and TRBJ2-7; the match to TRBD1 covers 11 bases. Germline V gene lookup returns CDR1 MNHEY and CDR2 SMNVEV (reference sequence). The junction had 7 bases not matched to a gene; V was cut back by 6 bases and J by 6 bases. The CDR3 runs 14 residues.

This chain uses TRBV16 with TRBJ1-5; 7 bases align to TRBD1. The CDR3 is made up of 15 amino acids. Germline V gives CDR1 KGHSY, CDR2 FQNENV. Losses at the gene ends were 0 bases for V and 5 bases for J; bases not matched to a gene: 4. The CDR3 sequence is CASSQSRQGDQPQHF. CDR3 sequence (DNA): TGTGCCAGCAGCCAATCCCGCCAGGGGGATCAGCCCCAGCATTTT.

The J gene is TRBJ2-1, the V gene TRBV29-1, with D perhaps TRBD1 (6 bases). Trimming removed 5 bases at V and 15 bases at J, with 14 bases between. Germline assignment: CDR1 SQVTM and CDR2 ANQGSEA. This CDR3 spans 10 amino acids. CDR3 coding DNA: TGCAGCGTTCATGAGGGGGAATGGTTCTTC. This translates into CSVHEGEWFF.

This clone has only a few counts. This CDR3 is CSADRGNTDTQYF. In nucleotides, the CDR3 is TGCAGCGCAGACAGGGGCAACACAGATACGCAGTATTTT. V and J are TRBV29-1 and TRBJ2-3; TRBD1 matches at 8 bases. The trim removed 7 bases at V and 2 bases at J, leaving 5 bases unmatched. There are 13 residues in the CDR3. Germline CDR1 reads SQVTM; CDR2 reads ANQGSEA.

J is TRBJ2-7 and V is TRBV4-3; 8 nucleotides agree with TRBD2. Germline CDR1 is LGHNA and CDR2 is YSLEER. V was clipped by 1 base and J by 3 bases; unmatched bases: 5. The CDR3 is 15 amino acids. The CDR3 here is CASSQGAGGYYEQYF. The CDR3 DNA reads TGCGCCAGCAGCCAAGGTGCGGGAGGCTACTACGAGCAGTACTTC.

Only a few counts were recorded for this clone. The rearrangement links TRBV27 to TRBJ2-7; TRBD1 agrees at 7 bases. V lost 1 base, J lost 5 bases, and 11 bases stayed unmatched. Germline CDR1 and CDR2: MNHEY and SMNVEV (reference sequence). This CDR3 contains 16 residues. CDR3 sequence reads: CASSLWVSGGSDEQYF. The CDR3 DNA sequence: TGTGCCAGCAGTTTATGGGTGTCAGGGGGTTCCGACGAGCAGTACTTC.